Here is one T cell receptor beta chain with its context. This clone was found once. Its antigen is still unknown. No per-base quality is available; no much larger clone lies one base away. These data originate in a study of shared clonotypes between healthy human individuals (dated by TCRdb to about 2020). At the level of the whole study: A few men and two women, aged 18 to 49 years, made up the cohort. For each donor, CD4 naive and CD4 memory were each given three plates, CD8 naive was given two plates, and CD8 memory was given one plate. To estimate repertoire size and how much clonotypes are shared between individuals, the study performed deep sequencing of blood TCR repertoires from a handful of healthy adults. Different laboratories and diverse techniques were used to prepare libraries and sequence TCR repertoires, to increase sequencing depth and limit assay-specific biases. Per donor, leukapheresis produced somewhere between about 0.9 and 10 billion PBMCs. Overall results and qualifications from the work: Sharing across several donors was observed for roughly 5% of naive CD4, around 3.5% of naive CD8, over 2% of memory CD4, and over 0.3% of memory CD8 clonotypes. Based on pairwise subsampling, the degree of clonotype sharing among donors was expected to be affected by sequencing depth. Sampling was limited to blood, and TCR repertoires in tissue likely differ from TCR repertoires in blood. Compared with non-shared clonotypes, clonotypes shared by all four sorted-subset donors had higher generation probabilities. Rarefaction of sorted-subset datasets indicated incomplete sequencing despite the large sequencing depth. The genetic and exposure-history diversity represented was limited by the small number of donors. Naive subsets generally had larger estimated clonotype richness than memory subsets did.

The donors were healthy, HIV-negative adults with no recently reported acute infections or vaccinations. Every donor was a Caucasian adult residing in Nashville, Tennessee, USA. Magnetic negative selection was used to enrich CD4+ T cells, after which naive cells were positively selected on CD45RA and the negative fraction became the memory subset. Blood was collected by leukapheresis, and PBMCs were isolated by Ficoll-Histopaque density gradient centrifugation and then cryopreserved in liquid nitrogen vapor phase. Analytical flow cytometry was used to check the purity and quantity of each magnetically sorted T cell population. Genomic DNA was isolated from every sorted fraction and measured by UV absorbance on a Nanodrop 2000c. Using the deep immunoSEQ assay, multiplex PCR amplified TCR CDR3 regions from genomic DNA. Extracted genomic DNA from each cell subset was spread evenly across all wells of several immunoSEQ 96-well plates, with each plate serving as a replicate. For sorted subsets, each replicate PCR was loaded with approximately 0.2 ug genomic DNA, equivalent to 30,000 or so T cell genomes. Purified libraries were quantified with a Qubit 3.0 fluorometer, sized on a Bioanalyzer 2100, and re-quantified with the KAPA Library Quantification kit. Each immunoSEQ 96-well plate was sequenced on its own single-read 150-cycle Illumina NextSeq 550 flow cell. As for the original processing: The immunoSEQ output contained only junctional sequences without quality scores, so filtering could not match that applied to full-length reads. To assign V/J genes and CDR3, sequences were annotated using PyIR, a Python wrapper for IgBLAST v1.9, with IMGT germline references. Reads were removed for weak V/J assignments (E-value above 1e-6), missing CDR3, stop codons, out-of-frame junctions, or ambiguous translated residues. A V3J clonotype was defined by an identical inferred V gene, J gene, and CDR3 amino acid sequence. The percentage overlap between two repertoires was calculated by dividing the number of shared unique clonotypes by the size of the smaller repertoire. Three approaches were used to assess repertoire richness: RTK rarefaction, the Chao1 estimator, and Recon v2.1 estimates of unobserved clonotypes. For all TCRbeta clonotypes obtained by the gDNA method from a few donors, generation probabilities were computed with OLGA. Imported from immuneACCESS, the table was reduced by TCRdb to in-frame sequences with V and J called. These copies leave out some clones; in studies compared against another copy, an unresolved V gene accounts for under half, and the cause of the remainder is not known. The DNA was the basis for D and trimming; V, J and clone size are from that table. The sample includes over a million clones, with 96% observed a single time. Approximately 1.2% of the sample belongs to the ten largest clones.

CDR1 and CDR2, per the germline V gene, are ENHRY and SYGVKD. V is trimmed back by 3 bases and J by 4 bases, and the junction contains 6 bases that no gene match accounts for. The CDR3, from cysteine to phenylalanine, totals 15 residues. Only CDR3 DNA is held: 45 bases, read in frame from base 1. Rearrangement joined TRBV10-3 to TRBJ2-1, with TRBD2 matching 7 junction bases. The receptor was derived from a man under 40 in good health. What was sequenced was naive CD4+ T cells sorted from blood. Interpreted using the paper, the cell subset or site label stands for: CD45RA+ positively selected. The CDR3 amino acid sequence is: CAISDLLADYNEQFF. The sequenced DNA: TGTGCCATCAGTGATCTGCTAGCGGATTACAATGAGCAGTTCTTC.